One sample yielded the 4 T cell receptor beta chains listed below, sequenced in a study of identifying expanded T cells in peripheral blood. Sequencing used immunoSEQ multiplex PCR; TCRdb keeps in-frame clones, though not all of them. The sample lists around 100,000 clones, 80% to 90% occurring once. The sequencing input was blood. The receptors come from a person between 18 and 75 years old in good health.

The V call is TRBV29-1, the J call TRBJ2-7, with D possibly being TRBD2 (6 bases). The germline CDR1 and CDR2 sequences are SQVTM and ANQGSEA. V gave up 6 bases and J gave up 8 bases, with 14 bases separating them. The CDR3 runs to 11 residues. In DNA form, the CDR3 reads TGCAGCGTCCCCGGGGCGGGAAAGCAGTACTTC. Protein: CSVPGAGKQYF.

The chain joins TRBV19 to TRBJ1-5; D gene unclear. CDR1 is LNHDA, CDR2 SQIVND, per germline (reference sequence). The germline V and J ends were trimmed by 4 bases and 4 bases, with 11 bases remaining between them. The CDR3 consists of 14 residues. The CDR3 reads CASSKTWENQPQHF. The CDR3 DNA is TGTGCCAGTAGTAAGACCTGGGAAAATCAGCCCCAGCATTTT.

This clone has a handful of counts. V usage is TRBV18 and J usage is TRBJ1-5, with TRBD1 identical over 9 bases. The CDR3 length is 14 residues. V was clipped by 6 bases and J by 7 bases; unmatched bases: 7. Germline lookup yields CDR1 KGHSH and CDR2 LQKENI. The CDR3 region is CASSSGQGGQPQHF. In DNA, the CDR3 is TGTGCCAGCTCTTCGGGACAGGGTGGGCAGCCCCAGCATTTT.

The rearrangement joins TRBV29-1 to TRBJ1-1; TRBD1 might be the D (5 bases). The germline gives CDR1 SQVTM, CDR2 ANQGSEA. V was pared by 7 bases and J by 2 bases, with 14 bases between. The CDR3 totals 13 residues. The CDR3 region is CSAAFRDNTEAFF. Written as DNA, the CDR3 is TGCAGCGCCGCGTTCCGGGACAACACTGAAGCTTTCTTT.